Listed here are 27 T cell receptor beta chains from one sample, sequenced in a study of beta chain features in type 1 diabetes (dated by TCRdb to about 2018). Library preparation was by the immunoSEQ multiplex PCR assay. The High Capacity cDNA Reverse Transcription Kit was used to reverse transcribe all of the isolated RNA, meaning that expressed TCRB transcripts were what got sequenced. As stored in TCRdb, this immuneACCESS dataset retains in-frame rearrangements with V and J assigned. A fraction of the clones does not appear; measured against another copy, unresolved V genes explain less than half of the discrepancy, and the remainder lacks a known reason. The sample table records around 280,000 clones; about 7.8% of these occur just once. 1% of the sample is held by the ten biggest clonotypes. Sequencing was carried out using central memory CD4+ T cells from blood. These receptors were obtained from a woman younger than 30 in good health.

This rearrangement joins TRBV18 to TRBJ1-6; no firm D call. Trimming removed 6 bases at V and 7 bases at J, with 16 bases between. Germline V gives CDR1 KGHSH, CDR2 LQKENI. This CDR3 spans 15 amino acids. CDR3 sequence: CASSPGPHGNSPLHF. The CDR3, as DNA: TGTGCCAGCTCCCCCGGGCCCCACGGGAATTCACCCCTCCACTTT. Using reference TRBV18 and TRBJ1-6 for the parts outside the CDR3, the full variable domain is NAGVMQNPRHLVRRRGQEARLRCSPMKGHSHVYWYRQLPEEGLKFMVYLQKENIIDESGMPKERFSAEFPKEGPSILRIQQVVRGDSAAYFCASSPGPHGNSPLHFGNGTRLTVT.

The chain couples TRBV18 to TRBJ2-1; TRBD2 agrees at 9 bases. Losses at the gene ends were 1 base for V and 8 bases for J; bases not matched to a gene: 12. This CDR3 region has 17 residues. Germline V CDR1 and CDR2: KGHSH, LQKENI. The CDR3 DNA follows: TGTGCCAGCTCACCACGGAAGAGAGTAGCGGGGGTAGATGAGCAGTTCTTC. This gives the protein CASSPRKRVAGVDEQFF.

The chain joins TRBV29-1 to TRBJ2-7, with TRBD1 as a possible D gene (5 bases). CDR1 and CDR2 from the germline V gene are SQVTM and ANQGSEA. The CDR3 has 14 residues. V gave up 7 bases and J gave up 6 bases, with 22 bases separating them. Written as DNA, the CDR3 is TGCAGCGCCGTTGGAGCGACAGCCGCGCGCGAGCAGTACTTC. This gives the protein CSAVGATAAREQYF.

This clone has a count of ten or more. The DNA of the CDR3 is TGTGCCAGCAGTCCCACAGGCTCTGGGGCCAACGTCCTGACTTTC. This sequence encodes CASSPTGSGANVLTF. This chain connects TRBV28 to TRBJ2-6; tentative D call: TRBD1 (5 bases). V was trimmed by 5 bases and J by 0 bases, leaving 8 bases between them. The CDR3 spans 15 residues. The germline CDR1 and CDR2 sequences are MDHEN and SYDVKM. Filled out from reference TRBV28 and TRBJ2-6, the complete variable domain reads DVKVTQSSRYLVKRTGEKVFLECVQDMDHENMFWYRQDPGLGLRLIYFSYDVKMKEKGDIPEGYSVSREKKERFSLILESASTNQTSMYLCASSPTGSGANVLTFGAGSRLTVL.

This clone was observed a handful of times. Other nucleotide sequences from this sample produce the same CDR3. This chain connects TRBV20-1 to TRBJ2-3; possible D gene TRBD2, 5 bases. The germline V gene encodes CDR1 DFQATT and CDR2 SNEGSKA (reference sequence). The CDR3 loop spans 10 amino acids. Deletions cut 5 bases from V and 6 bases from J, with 6 bases between. CDR3: CSARRDTQYF. The DNA for the CDR3 is TGCAGTGCTCGGAGGGATACGCAGTATTTT.

This clone was found a few times. V is TRBV19 and J is TRBJ2-1, with D tentatively TRBD2 (6 bases). With 5 bases removed from V and 10 bases from J, the gap between germline ends came to 15 bases. Germline CDR1 LNHDA, CDR2 SQIVND (reference sequence). The CDR3 length is 13 residues. CDR3 residues: CASSASGTLEQFF. The CDR3 coding sequence is TGTGCCAGTAGTGCCTCCGGGACTCTGGAGCAGTTCTTC.

This clone showed up just a few times. This chain links TRBV7-9 with TRBJ1-5; 8 nucleotides match TRBD1. This CDR3 has 14 amino acids. Germline V lookup: CDR1 SEHNR, CDR2 FQNEAQ (reference sequence). V was clipped by 5 bases and J by 4 bases; unmatched bases: 4. This CDR3 reads CASSLDRANQPQHF. The CDR3 DNA is TGTGCCAGCAGCCTGGACAGGGCAAATCAGCCCCAGCATTTT.

The chain has TRBV9 and TRBJ2-5; D is possibly TRBD1 (6 bases). Trimming removed 3 bases at V and 3 bases at J, with 15 bases between. Germline lookup yields CDR1 SGDLS and CDR2 YYNGEE. The CDR3 spans 15 residues. This chain's CDR3 is CASSGSWAGEETQYF. Written as DNA, the CDR3 is TGTGCCAGCAGCGGCTCCTGGGCAGGGGAAGAGACCCAGTACTTC.

This clone was counted at least ten times. The gene calls are TRBV28 and TRBJ1-4, with D unclear. The V end was cut by 2 bases, the J end by 4 bases, with 5 bases between. The CDR3 has 13 amino acids. CDR1 and CDR2 (germline): MDHEN, SYDVKM. The CDR3 DNA reads TGTGCCAGCAGTTTAAGCTATAATGAAAAACTGTTTTTT. This sequence encodes CASSLSYNEKLFF.

The chain recombines TRBV7-7 with TRBJ2-1; 8 bases are a match to TRBD2. The J segment lost 12 bases and the V segment lost 5 bases, leaving 9 bases of the junction unmatched. CDR1 is SSHAT, CDR2 FNYEAQ, per germline (reference sequence). The CDR3 consists of 13 residues. CDR3 DNA: TGTGCCAGCAGCCCCTCGAACGGGGGGGCGCAGTTCTTC. Its protein is CASSPSNGGAQFF.

This clone was detected a few times. The rearrangement joins TRBV5-6 to TRBJ1-2; D is uncertain. Between the trimmed V and J ends, which lost 2 bases and 7 bases, there was a span of 12 bases. Germline CDR1 is SGHDT and CDR2 is YYEEEE. The CDR3 consists of 13 residues. CDR3 sequence: CASSFSQLPGYTF. Written as DNA, the CDR3 is TGTGCCAGCAGCTTCAGCCAACTGCCTGGCTACACCTTC.

This clone was detected ten times or more. The V and J genes are TRBV14 and TRBJ2-6, with D perhaps matching TRBD2 (5 bases). Germline-derived CDR1 and CDR2 are SGHDN and FVKESK. The CDR3 totals 19 residues. V was cut by 0 bases and J by 0 bases, with 15 bases left in between. The CDR3 nucleotides read TGTGCCAGCAGCCAAGAAGGCACGGGGTACCCCTCTGGGGCCAACGTCCTGACTTTC. It yields the protein CASSQEGTGYPSGANVLTF.

This clone has more than one count but fewer than ten. This chain connects TRBV2 to TRBJ2-5; a weak D match, TRBD1 (7 bases). The germline V gene encodes CDR1 SNHLY and CDR2 FYNNEI. The ends were cut back, 7 bases at V and 2 bases at J, with 11 bases in the middle. The length of the CDR3 is 13 residues. The CDR3 is CASMTGTQETQYF. The DNA for the CDR3 is TGTGCCAGCATGACAGGGACTCAAGAGACCCAGTACTTC.

The chain is built from TRBV18 and TRBJ2-5; D could derive from TRBD1 or TRBD2 (5 bases each). This CDR3 is built from 12 residues. Germline CDR1 KGHSH, CDR2 LQKENI. V was clipped by 5 bases and J by 6 bases, with 10 bases between them. CDR3 DNA sequence: TGTGCCAGCTCAGGGGGAACGAAGACCCAGTACTTC. It yields the protein CASSGGTKTQYF.

This clone came up many times. This sequence joins TRBV18 and TRBJ2-1; TRBD1 matches 10 bases. The CDR3 has 15 amino acids. V shed 5 bases and J 5 bases; nucleotides not matched to a gene: 6. Germline lookup yields CDR1 KGHSH and CDR2 LQKENI. CDR3: CASSTGQGIDNEQFF. CDR3 DNA sequence: TGTGCCAGCTCAACGGGACAGGGGATCGACAATGAGCAGTTCTTC.

The chain combines TRBV7-2 with TRBJ2-5; 7 bases fit TRBD2. After removal of 1 base from V and 7 bases from J, the junction contained 9 bases not matched to a gene. CDR3 length equals 15 residues. Germline V gene sequence: CDR1 SGHTA, CDR2 FQGNSA. The CDR3: CASSLEGQPGGTQYF. CDR3 DNA sequence: TGTGCCAGCAGCTTAGAGGGCCAGCCGGGGGGGACCCAGTACTTC.

This clone came up many times. The rearrangement joins TRBV6-5 to TRBJ2-1; tentative D call: TRBD2 (5 bases). Trimming took 7 bases from V and 0 from J, leaving 7 bases between them. In germline, CDR1 is MNHEY, CDR2 SVGAGI. The CDR3 runs 13 residues. CDR3 nucleotides: TGTGCCAGCAAAGGGAGCTCCTACAATGAGCAGTTCTTC. Translation: CASKGSSYNEQFF.

There are a few counts of this clone. The chain uses TRBV7-9 and TRBJ1-1, with D possibly TRBD1 on 5 matching bases. The CDR3 extends over 15 amino acids. Germline V CDR1 and CDR2: SEHNR, FQNEAQ (reference sequence). V lost 10 bases to trimming and J lost 1 base, with 19 bases between them. CDR3 bases: TGTGCCACCCCGGGAGGGGCCAACGGGAACACTGAAGCTTTCTTT. It codes for CATPGGANGNTEAFF. Variable domain in full (rest from reference TRBV7-9 and TRBJ1-1): DTGVSQNPRHKITKRGQNVTFRCDPISEHNRLYWYRQTLGQGPEFLTYFQNEAQLEKSRLLSDRFSAERPKGSFSTLEIQRTEQGDSAMYLCATPGGANGNTEAFFGQGTRLTVV.

V gene TRBV5-4 combines with J gene TRBJ2-1; maybe TRBD1 (5 bases). This CDR3 has 16 residues. Germline V gives CDR1 SGHNT, CDR2 YYREEE (reference sequence). Trimming removed 4 bases from V and 0 bases from J, with 14 bases in between. CDR3 DNA sequence: TGTGCCAGCAGCCCGCCTGGGGCCCGCTCCTACAATGAGCAGTTCTTC. Protein: CASSPPGARSYNEQFF.

The genes are TRBV5-4 and TRBJ1-3; D call uncertain. Germline V gene sequence: CDR1 SGHNT, CDR2 YYREEE (reference sequence). V lost 0 bases to trimming and J lost 0 bases, with 7 bases between them. The CDR3 sequence is 15 residues long. The CDR3 sequence is CASSLDPNSGNTIYF. The CDR3 coding sequence is TGTGCCAGCAGCTTGGACCCAAACTCTGGAAACACCATATATTTT.

In this sample, this clone turned up a few times. The rearrangement links TRBV30 to TRBJ2-3; 9 nucleotides match TRBD2. Germline CDR1 reads GTSNPN; CDR2 reads SVGIG (reference sequence). The J segment lost 9 bases and the V segment lost 0 bases, leaving 7 bases of the junction unmatched. The CDR3 loop spans 14 amino acids. The DNA of the CDR3 is TGTGCCTGGAGTGTAGCGGGAGGCCACGTGACGCAGTATTTT. Its protein is CAWSVAGGHVTQYF. Filled out from reference TRBV30 and TRBJ2-3, the complete variable domain reads SQTIHQWPATLVQPVGSPLSLECTVEGTSNPNLYWYRQAAGRGLQLLFYSVGIGQISSEVPQNLSASRPQDRQFILSSKKLLLSDSGFYLCAWSVAGGHVTQYFGPGTRLTVL.

The table lists this clone with a few counts. The V call is TRBV30, the J call TRBJ2-3; 7 nucleotides match TRBD2. Germline-derived CDR1 and CDR2 are GTSNPN and SVGIG (reference sequence). V lost 0 bases and J lost 6; bases outside the gene matches: 9. The CDR3 has 15 amino acids. As DNA, the CDR3 is TGTGCCTGGAGTGTACGGGGCGGGAGCTTTGATACGCAGTATTTT. Amino acids: CAWSVRGGSFDTQYF.

The chain employs TRBV5-1 and TRBJ2-3, with 10 bases identical to TRBD1. Germline V gene data show CDR1 as SGHRS and CDR2 as YFSETQ. This CDR3 is built from 16 residues. The junction had 7 bases not matched to a gene; V was cut back by 3 bases and J by 3 bases. CDR3 sequence (DNA): TGCGCCAGCAGCTACGGACAGGGGGTTGGAACAGATACGCAGTATTTT. Translated, it gives CASSYGQGVGTDTQYF.

The CDR3 bases are TGTGCCAGCAGCCAAGGGACTCTCAGCTCCTACAATGAGCAGTTCTTC. Translated: CASSQGTLSSYNEQFF. V is TRBV4-2 and J is TRBJ2-1, with a possible D match to TRBD2 (5 bases). Germline CDR1 and CDR2: LGHNA and YNFKEQ. This CDR3 is built from 16 residues. Trimming pared 1 base from V and 0 bases from J, leaving 10 bases between.

This clone was seen more than once but under ten times. The chain carries TRBV11-3 and TRBJ2-1; 10 bases agree with TRBD2. Germline V gene sequence: CDR1 SGHNT, CDR2 YENEEA. The CDR3 is 15 residues long. The J segment lost 4 bases and the V segment lost 1 base, leaving 1 base of the junction unmatched. The CDR3 region is CASSLGTSGYNEQFF. In nucleotides, the CDR3 is TGTGCCAGCAGCTTAGGGACTAGCGGATACAATGAGCAGTTCTTC.

This clone has a handful of counts. The chain is built from TRBV7-8 and TRBJ2-4; D may be TRBD1 (6 bases). The CDR3 contains 13 residues. CDR1 is SGHVS, CDR2 FQNEAQ, per germline. Trimming cost V 10 bases and J 4 bases, with 14 bases left between them. The CDR3, as DNA: TGTGCCACCTCAGGGGAGCTTAAAAACATTCAGTACTTC. Its protein product is CATSGELKNIQYF.

This clone has more than one count but fewer than ten. The V call is TRBV4-2, the J call TRBJ1-5, with D perhaps matching TRBD1 (6 bases). V gave up 3 bases and J gave up 6 bases, with 18 bases separating them. Germline CDR1 reads LGHNA; CDR2 reads YNFKEQ. The CDR3 is made up of 16 amino acids. CDR3 coding DNA: TGTGCCAGCAGCCAGGCGACCTCGGGGGCCGGTCAGCCCCAGCATTTT. The encoded protein is CASSQATSGAGQPQHF.